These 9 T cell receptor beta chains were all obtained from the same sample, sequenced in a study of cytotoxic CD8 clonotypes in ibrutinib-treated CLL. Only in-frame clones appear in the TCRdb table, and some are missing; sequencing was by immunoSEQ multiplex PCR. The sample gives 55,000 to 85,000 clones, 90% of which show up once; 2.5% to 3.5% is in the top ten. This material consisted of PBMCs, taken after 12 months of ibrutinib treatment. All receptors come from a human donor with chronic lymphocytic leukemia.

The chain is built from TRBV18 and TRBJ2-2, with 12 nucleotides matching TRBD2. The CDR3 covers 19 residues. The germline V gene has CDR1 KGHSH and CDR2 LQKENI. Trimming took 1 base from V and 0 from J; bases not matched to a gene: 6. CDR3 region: CASSPRTTSGSANTGELFF. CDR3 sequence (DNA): TGTGCCAGCTCACCACGAACGACTAGCGGGAGTGCGAACACCGGGGAGCTGTTTTTT. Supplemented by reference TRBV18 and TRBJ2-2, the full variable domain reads NAGVMQNPRHLVRRRGQEARLRCSPMKGHSHVYWYRQLPEEGLKFMVYLQKENIIDESGMPKERFSAEFPKEGPSILRIQQVVRGDSAAYFCASSPRTTSGSANTGELFFGEGSRLTVL.

CDR3 DNA: TGTGCCAGCAGCTTGAATACCGGGACAGGGGAGCGGCAGCCCCAGCATTTT. The encoded protein is CASSLNTGTGERQPQHF. The chain recombines TRBV5-5 with TRBJ1-5; 10 nucleotides line up with TRBD1. The J segment lost 7 bases and the V segment lost 1 base, leaving 11 bases of the junction unmatched. CDR3 size: 17 residues. CDR1 SGHKS and CDR2 YYEKEE come from the germline V gene (reference sequence).

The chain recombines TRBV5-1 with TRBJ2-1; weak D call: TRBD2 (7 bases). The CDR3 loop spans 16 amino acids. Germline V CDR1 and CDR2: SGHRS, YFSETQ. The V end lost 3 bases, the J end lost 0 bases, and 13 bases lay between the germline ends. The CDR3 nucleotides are TGCGCCAGCAGCTGGGGGGGCCGAAGCTCCTACAATGAGCAGTTCTTC. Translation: CASSWGGRSSYNEQFF.

The CDR3 loop reads CASSIDTARSYEQYF. CDR3 in DNA: TGTGCCAGTAGTATCGACACCGCGCGGTCCTACGAGCAGTACTTC. V is TRBV19 and J is TRBJ2-7, with D uncertain. The V end was cut by 3 bases, the J end by 1 base, with 13 bases between. Germline V gives CDR1 LNHDA, CDR2 SQIVND (reference sequence). The CDR3 spans 15 residues. Based on the CDR3 plus reference TRBV19 and TRBJ2-7, the full variable domain is DGGITQSPKYLFRKEGQNVTLSCEQNLNHDAMYWYRQDPGQGLRLIYYSQIVNDFQKGDIAEGYSVSREKKESFPLTVTSAQKNPTAFYLCASSIDTARSYEQYFGPGTRLTVT.

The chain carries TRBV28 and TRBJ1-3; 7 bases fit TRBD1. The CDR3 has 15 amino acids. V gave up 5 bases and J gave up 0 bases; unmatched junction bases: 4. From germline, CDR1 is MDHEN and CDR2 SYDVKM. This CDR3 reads CASSPWDSSGNTIYF. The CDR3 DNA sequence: TGTGCCAGCAGTCCCTGGGACAGCTCTGGAAACACCATATATTTT. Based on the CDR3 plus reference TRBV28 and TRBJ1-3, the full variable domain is DVKVTQSSRYLVKRTGEKVFLECVQDMDHENMFWYRQDPGLGLRLIYFSYDVKMKEKGDIPEGYSVSREKKERFSLILESASTNQTSMYLCASSPWDSSGNTIYFGEGSWLTVV.

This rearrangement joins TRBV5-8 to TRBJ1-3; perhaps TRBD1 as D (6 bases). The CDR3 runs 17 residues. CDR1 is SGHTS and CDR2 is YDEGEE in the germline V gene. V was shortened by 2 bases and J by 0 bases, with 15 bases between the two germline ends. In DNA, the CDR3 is TGTGCCAGCAGCTTAATTTGGGGGCCCAACTCTGGAAACACCATATATTTT. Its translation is CASSLIWGPNSGNTIYF.

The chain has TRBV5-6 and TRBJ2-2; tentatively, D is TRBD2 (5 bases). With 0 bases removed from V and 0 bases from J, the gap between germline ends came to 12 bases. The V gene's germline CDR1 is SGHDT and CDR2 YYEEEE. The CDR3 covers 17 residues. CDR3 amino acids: CASSLAFAGSNTGELFF. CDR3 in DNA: TGTGCCAGCAGCTTGGCCTTCGCGGGTTCGAACACCGGGGAGCTGTTTTTT. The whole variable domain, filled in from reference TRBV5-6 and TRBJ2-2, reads DAGVTQSPTHLIKTRGQQVTLRCSPKSGHDTVSWYQQALGQGPQFIFQYYEEEERQRGNFPDRFSGHQFPNYSSELNVNALLLGDSALYLCASSLAFAGSNTGELFFGEGSRLTVL.

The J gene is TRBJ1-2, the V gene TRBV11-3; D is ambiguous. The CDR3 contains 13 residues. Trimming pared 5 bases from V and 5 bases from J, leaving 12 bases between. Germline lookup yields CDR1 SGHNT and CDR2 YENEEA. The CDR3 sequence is CASSQSAIYGYTF. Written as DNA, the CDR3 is TGTGCCAGCAGCCAAAGCGCCATTTATGGCTACACCTTC.

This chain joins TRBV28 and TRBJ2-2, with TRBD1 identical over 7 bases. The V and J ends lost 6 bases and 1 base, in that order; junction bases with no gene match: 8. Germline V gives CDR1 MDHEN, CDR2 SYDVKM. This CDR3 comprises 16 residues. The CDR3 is CASSPGGRGNTGELFF. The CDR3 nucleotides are TGTGCCAGCAGCCCAGGGGGTCGGGGGAACACCGGGGAGCTGTTTTTT.